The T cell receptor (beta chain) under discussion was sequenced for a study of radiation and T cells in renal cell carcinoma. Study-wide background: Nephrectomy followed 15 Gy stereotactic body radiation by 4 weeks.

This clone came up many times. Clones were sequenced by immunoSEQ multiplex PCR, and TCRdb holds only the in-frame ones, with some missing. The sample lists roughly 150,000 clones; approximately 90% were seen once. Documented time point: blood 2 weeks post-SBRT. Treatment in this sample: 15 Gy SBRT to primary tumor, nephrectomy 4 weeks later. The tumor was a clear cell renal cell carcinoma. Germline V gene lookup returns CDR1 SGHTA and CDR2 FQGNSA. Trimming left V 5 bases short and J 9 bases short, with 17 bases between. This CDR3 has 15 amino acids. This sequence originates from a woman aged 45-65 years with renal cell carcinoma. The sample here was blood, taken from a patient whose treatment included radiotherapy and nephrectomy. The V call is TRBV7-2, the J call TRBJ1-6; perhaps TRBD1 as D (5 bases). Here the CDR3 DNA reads TGTGCCAGCAGCCCCGACGGGGCTGAGAGTTCACCCCTCCACTTT. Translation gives CASSPDGAESSPLHF.